The TCR beta chain described here comes from a study of shared clonotypes between healthy human individuals. Overall study findings and caveats: Unshared clonotypes carried lower generation probabilities than those common to all four donors. Rarefaction revealed incomplete sorted-subset sequencing despite large depth. Since donors were few, the genetic and exposure-history diversity represented was limited.

For this clone: Its specificity is not known. Distinct nucleotide sequences in the sample also encode this CDR3.

V was clipped by 6 bases and J by 0 bases, with 8 bases between them. The CDR3 contains 13 residues. Germline CDR1 is MDHEN and CDR2 is SYDVKM. The investigators split CD4+ cells into a CD45RA+ naive subset and a CD45RA-negative memory subset. Clones were read by immunoSEQ multiplex PCR, and TCRdb kept only the in-frame ones, dropping some. Of 2 million to 3 million clones in the sample, over 85% were seen once. This sequence was found in a man between 18 and 35 years old in good health. Some clones in this sample may be carry-over from other donors' samples. The J gene is TRBJ1-1, the V gene TRBV28; D remains unclear. Sequencing was carried out using naive CD4+ T cells from PBMCs. Subset reported: CD45RA+ positively selected. CDR3 bases: TGTGCCAGCAGCCGTACGGTGAACACTGAAGCTTTCTTT. Translating it yields CASSRTVNTEAFF.